Below, one T cell receptor (beta chain) is given with its context. The entry originates in a study of T cells in Graves' hyperthyroidism and ophthalmopathy. What was amplified from RNA transcripts were TCR beta CDR3 regions. First-round RT-PCR with HTBI primers amplified the TCR CDR3 region. MiXCR was run by TCRdb on the multiplex PCR reads, yielding one entry per CDR3 protein. The sample has 500,000 to 600,000 distinct CDR3 sequences; 20% are singletons. V lost 0 bases to trimming and J lost 4 bases, with 13 bases between them. This CDR3 is 15 amino acids long. Germline loops: CDR1 SGHRS, CDR2 YFSETQ.

This sequence joins TRBV5-1 and TRBJ1-2; D might be TRBD1 (6 bases). Sequencing was performed on blood. The receptor comes from a man aged 35-49 years with Graves' ophthalmopathy. The CDR3 DNA sequence: TGCGCCAGCAGCTTGGAGGGGACACAAATCTATGGCTACACCTTC. Amino acid sequence: CASSLEGTQIYGYTF.